A selection of T cell receptor beta chains follows, all from one sample in a study of blood T cell repertoires in COVID-19. Assay used: immunoSEQ multiplex PCR; TCRdb lists only in-frame clones, some missing. This table holds about 240,000 clones, about 86% found once. The sample was peripheral blood. These TCRs come from an elderly woman with acute or convalescent COVID-19. Each CDR3 is given with its conserved first and last residue.

v_call: TRBV11-2
cdr3_aa: CASSYRRTASRADTQYF

v_call: TRBV25-1
cdr3_aa: CASSESWTGDGYTF

v_call: TRBV7-8
cdr3_aa: CASSPRGGFITEAFF

v_call: TRBV3-1/TRBV3-2
cdr3_aa: CASSPGQDRHRGYDDTQYF

v_call: TRBV5-8
cdr3_aa: CASRFGTPRGTQYF

v_call: TRBV7-2
cdr3_aa: CASSFEGPIFGTNYGYTF

v_call: TRBV3-1/TRBV3-2
cdr3_aa: CASSREAPRRGETQYF

v_call: TRBV21-1
cdr3_aa: CASITPSGGCSYNEQFF

v_call: TRBV12-3/TRBV12-4
cdr3_aa: CASSTRGSQPQHF

v_call: TRBV6-5
cdr3_aa: CASSIDRAGFGEQYF

v_call: TRBV5-6
cdr3_aa: CASGTGSYNEQFF

v_call: TRBV3-1/TRBV3-2
cdr3_aa: CASSQEEATQYF

v_call: TRBV4-2
cdr3_aa: CASSQEGDRAALHF

v_call: TRBV7-5
cdr3_aa: CARSLGPQETQYF

v_call: TRBV7-6
cdr3_aa: CASSQTSGEYYEQYF

v_call: TRBV12-3/TRBV12-4
cdr3_aa: CASSLKQAAEAFF

v_call: TRBV7-8
cdr3_aa: CASSLWTGGNGYTF